This T cell receptor beta chain is from a study of blood T cell repertoires in COVID-19. Study background: Samples taken during acute and convalescent COVID-19 were collected in the United States, Italy and Spain. PBMCs, B-cell-depleted T cells, or T cells provided the cDNA or gDNA that made up the material.

Authors' data handling: Scientists estimated how many nucleated cells there were by amplifying reference gene primers. Sequencing used immunoSEQ multiplex PCR; TCRdb keeps in-frame clones, though not all of them. V, J and clone size are those of that table, while D and trimming were read from the DNA. The table lists 100,000 to 150,000 clones, more than 70% of them singletons. Germline assignment: CDR1 SGHNT and CDR2 YYREEE (reference sequence). The CDR3 covers 14 residues. V was trimmed by 2 bases and J by 5 bases, leaving 14 bases between them. This clonotype was obtained from a woman of 80 years or more with acute or convalescent COVID-19. This rearrangement joins TRBV5-4 to TRBJ2-7; D possibly corresponds to TRBD1 (6 bases). What was sequenced was peripheral blood. CDR3 sequence reads: CASSLSGTTNEQYF. The DNA of the CDR3 is TGTGCCAGCAGCTTATCCGGGACAACTAACGAGCAGTACTTC.